The rows below give T cell receptor beta chains drawn from one sample of a study of CD8+ T cells in alopecia areata. Repertoires were generated with immunoSEQ multiplex PCR, while TCRdb's copy carries only in-frame clones and drops some. The table records 90,000 to 130,000 clones, 59% of them present only once. Sample: CD8+ T cells sorted from blood. These receptors all stem from a human donor in good health. CDR3s include the opening cysteine and the closing phenylalanine or tryptophan. The D gene is left open where the match is weak. Only some rows state a clone size, as once, few, many or a class for expanded clones.

v_gene: TRBV5-4
len: 16
d_gene: TRBD2
abundance: -
j_gene: TRBJ2-2
CDR3aa: CASSYSSGRATGELFF
CDR3nt: TGTGCCAGCAGTTATTCTAGCGGGAGGGCCACCGGGGAGCTGTTTTTT

v_gene: TRBV7-9
len: 14
d_gene: -
abundance: -
j_gene: TRBJ2-7
CDR3aa: CASSLSNPGDEQYF
CDR3nt: TGTGCCAGCAGCTTAAGTAACCCTGGGGACGAGCAGTACTTC

v_gene: TRBV30
len: 13
d_gene: -
abundance: once
j_gene: TRBJ1-1
CDR3aa: CAWSVNGKTEAFF
CDR3nt: TGTGCCTGGAGTGTAAACGGGAAGACTGAAGCTTTCTTT

v_gene: TRBV2
len: 16
d_gene: -
abundance: -
j_gene: TRBJ2-5
CDR3aa: CASCSGLGLEGETQYF
CDR3nt: TGTGCCAGCTGTTCCGGTCTGGGCCTGGAGGGAGAGACCCAGTACTTC

v_gene: TRBV10-3
len: 14
d_gene: -
abundance: -
j_gene: TRBJ1-1
CDR3aa: CAISESEVYTEAFF
CDR3nt: TGTGCCATCAGTGAGTCAGAGGTATACACTGAAGCTTTCTTT

v_gene: TRBV4-3
len: 17
d_gene: TRBD2
abundance: -
j_gene: TRBJ2-3
CDR3aa: CASSPCVAGGCTDTQYF
CDR3nt: TGCGCCAGCAGCCCCTGCGTAGCGGGGGGGTGTACAGATACGCAGTATTTT

v_gene: TRBV2
len: 13
d_gene: -
abundance: -
j_gene: TRBJ2-1
CDR3aa: CASSELSYAEQFF
CDR3nt: TGTGCCAGCAGTGAACTCTCATATGCTGAGCAGTTCTTC

v_gene: TRBV4-1
len: 15
d_gene: -
abundance: -
j_gene: TRBJ1-1
CDR3aa: CASSQDIVANTEAFF
CDR3nt: TGCGCCAGCAGCCAAGATATCGTAGCTAACACTGAAGCTTTCTTT

v_gene: TRBV29-1
len: 12
d_gene: TRBD1
abundance: -
j_gene: TRBJ2-7
CDR3aa: CSDRDRTYEQYF
CDR3nt: TGCAGCGACCGGGACAGGACCTACGAGCAGTACTTC

v_gene: TRBV2
len: 13
d_gene: TRBD1
abundance: -
j_gene: TRBJ2-7
CDR3aa: CASRDRADYEQYF
CDR3nt: TGTGCCAGCAGGGACAGGGCGGACTACGAGCAGTACTTC

v_gene: TRBV6-4
len: 16
d_gene: TRBD1
abundance: many
j_gene: TRBJ2-3
CDR3aa: CASSDSTTGGTDTQYF
CDR3nt: TGTGCCAGCAGTGACTCGACGACAGGGGGCACAGATACGCAGTATTTT

v_gene: TRBV19
len: 15
d_gene: -
abundance: once
j_gene: TRBJ1-5
CDR3aa: CASSIWDYSNQPQHF
CDR3nt: TGTGCCAGTAGTATATGGGATTATAGCAATCAGCCCCAGCATTTT

v_gene: TRBV5-6
len: 16
d_gene: -
abundance: few
j_gene: TRBJ1-1
CDR3aa: CASSLDRQGLGAEAFF
CDR3nt: TGTGCCAGCAGCTTAGACAGGCAGGGCCTCGGGGCTGAAGCTTTCTTT

v_gene: TRBV6-5
len: 13
d_gene: -
abundance: -
j_gene: TRBJ2-6
CDR3aa: CASRAWGANVLTF
CDR3nt: TGTGCCAGCAGGGCGTGGGGGGCCAACGTCCTGACTTTC

v_gene: TRBV14
len: 14
d_gene: -
abundance: many
j_gene: TRBJ2-3
CDR3aa: CASSQGRHTDTQYF
CDR3nt: TGTGCCAGCAGCCAAGGGCGCCATACAGATACGCAGTATTTT

v_gene: TRBV4-1
len: 16
d_gene: -
abundance: few
j_gene: TRBJ2-5
CDR3aa: CASSQDLPNLQETQYF
CDR3nt: TGCGCCAGCAGCCAAGATCTACCTAATCTCCAAGAGACCCAGTACTTC

v_gene: TRBV6-1
len: 18
d_gene: TRBD1
abundance: -
j_gene: TRBJ1-5
CDR3aa: CASSEGKGTGNGNQPQHF
CDR3nt: TGTGCCAGCAGTGAAGGGAAGGGGACAGGGAACGGCAATCAGCCCCAGCATTTT

v_gene: TRBV13
len: 13
d_gene: TRBD1
abundance: -
j_gene: TRBJ1-2
CDR3aa: CASSLRGPGGYTF
CDR3nt: TGTGCCAGCAGCTTGAGGGGGCCTGGTGGCTACACCTTC

v_gene: TRBV10-3
len: 21
d_gene: TRBD2
abundance: -
j_gene: TRBJ2-1
CDR3aa: CAIFQETSAILTSSSYNEQFF
CDR3nt: TGTGCCATCTTCCAAGAAACTAGCGCTATTCTTACCTCGAGCTCCTACAATGAGCAGTTCTTC

v_gene: TRBV4-1
len: 14
d_gene: -
abundance: -
j_gene: TRBJ1-6
CDR3aa: CASSQEGGNSPLHF
CDR3nt: TGCGCCAGCAGCCAAGAGGGCGGCAATTCACCCCTCCACTTT

v_gene: TRBV9
len: 15
d_gene: TRBD2
abundance: few
j_gene: TRBJ2-5
CDR3aa: CASGLSGGATETQYF
CDR3nt: TGTGCCAGCGGCCTTAGCGGGGGGGCGACGGAGACCCAGTACTTC

v_gene: TRBV7-8
len: 18
d_gene: -
abundance: few
j_gene: TRBJ1-4
CDR3aa: CASSSTVGEFATNEKLFF
CDR3nt: TGTGCCAGCAGCTCAACGGTCGGGGAATTTGCAACTAATGAAAAACTGTTTTTT

v_gene: TRBV7-2
len: 16
d_gene: TRBD2
abundance: -
j_gene: TRBJ2-2
CDR3aa: CATADSGGMNTGELFF
CDR3nt: TGTGCCACCGCGGATAGCGGGGGGATGAACACCGGGGAGCTGTTTTTT

v_gene: TRBV13
len: 13
d_gene: -
abundance: -
j_gene: TRBJ2-5
CDR3aa: CASSLRAQETQYF
CDR3nt: TGTGCCAGCAGCTTACGGGCCCAAGAGACCCAGTACTTC

v_gene: TRBV5-1
len: 13
d_gene: -
abundance: -
j_gene: TRBJ1-2
CDR3aa: CASSFWINYGYTF
CDR3nt: TGCGCCAGCAGCTTTTGGATTAACTATGGCTACACCTTC

v_gene: TRBV5-4
len: 15
d_gene: -
abundance: -
j_gene: TRBJ2-5
CDR3aa: CASSHPERGEETQYF
CDR3nt: TGTGCCAGCAGCCATCCGGAGAGGGGTGAAGAGACCCAGTACTTC

v_gene: TRBV29-1
len: 13
d_gene: -
abundance: few
j_gene: TRBJ1-1
CDR3aa: CSVETGRSPEAFF
CDR3nt: TGCAGCGTTGAAACAGGGAGATCCCCTGAAGCTTTCTTT

v_gene: TRBV6-5
len: 16
d_gene: -
abundance: -
j_gene: TRBJ2-1
CDR3aa: CASSYPRGHRDNEQFF
CDR3nt: TGTGCCAGCAGTTACCCCAGGGGACATAGGGACAATGAGCAGTTCTTC

v_gene: TRBV9
len: 15
d_gene: TRBD1
abundance: -
j_gene: TRBJ2-5
CDR3aa: CASSASAGGQETQYF
CDR3nt: TGTGCCAGCAGCGCAAGCGCAGGGGGCCAAGAGACCCAGTACTTC

v_gene: TRBV5-6
len: 15
d_gene: TRBD1
abundance: -
j_gene: TRBJ2-7
CDR3aa: CASSLGGQGKREQYF
CDR3nt: TGTGCCAGCAGCTTGGGGGGACAGGGTAAGCGCGAGCAGTACTTC

v_gene: TRBV29-1
len: 14
d_gene: TRBD1
abundance: -
j_gene: TRBJ1-4
CDR3aa: CSVYSGQGSEKLFF
CDR3nt: TGCAGCGTCTATTCCGGACAGGGGTCTGAAAAACTGTTTTTT

v_gene: TRBV2
len: 16
d_gene: TRBD2
abundance: -
j_gene: TRBJ2-6
CDR3aa: CATLGRAAAGANVLTF
CDR3nt: TGTGCCACCCTCGGGAGGGCGGCCGCCGGGGCCAACGTCCTGACTTTC

v_gene: TRBV9
len: 15
d_gene: TRBD1
abundance: few
j_gene: TRBJ2-7
CDR3aa: CASSPYRGSAYEQYF
CDR3nt: TGTGCCAGCAGCCCATACAGGGGCTCAGCCTACGAGCAGTACTTC

v_gene: TRBV6-6
len: 16
d_gene: TRBD2
abundance: -
j_gene: TRBJ2-5
CDR3aa: CASSYYTAGGLETQYF
CDR3nt: TGTGCCAGCAGTTACTATACAGCGGGGGGGTTAGAGACCCAGTACTTC

v_gene: TRBV29-1
len: 14
d_gene: -
abundance: -
j_gene: TRBJ1-2
CDR3aa: CSVDGGRSNYGYTF
CDR3nt: TGCAGCGTTGACGGGGGAAGAAGCAACTATGGCTACACCTTC

v_gene: TRBV13
len: 15
d_gene: TRBD1
abundance: -
j_gene: TRBJ1-1
CDR3aa: CASSSTGTGNTEAFF
CDR3nt: TGTGCCAGCAGCTCCACTGGGACAGGGAACACTGAAGCTTTCTTT

v_gene: TRBV5-6
len: 14
d_gene: -
abundance: -
j_gene: TRBJ1-1
CDR3aa: CASSSDTDNTEAFF
CDR3nt: TGTGCCAGCAGCTCAGACACAGACAACACTGAAGCTTTCTTT

v_gene: TRBV27
len: 17
d_gene: TRBD2
abundance: -
j_gene: TRBJ2-7
CDR3aa: CASSVSSRGAFPYEQYF
CDR3nt: TGTGCCAGCAGTGTATCGTCGCGGGGGGCCTTTCCCTACGAGCAGTACTTC

v_gene: TRBV7-9
len: 13
d_gene: -
abundance: once
j_gene: TRBJ2-5
CDR3aa: CASTIPPPETQYF
CDR3nt: TGTGCCAGCACCATTCCCCCGCCGGAGACCCAGTACTTC

v_gene: TRBV25-1
len: 14
d_gene: TRBD2
abundance: -
j_gene: TRBJ2-7
CDR3aa: CASSDKWGGGEQYF
CDR3nt: TGTGCCAGCAGTGATAAATGGGGGGGAGGCGAGCAGTACTTC

v_gene: TRBV21-1
len: 12
d_gene: -
abundance: few
j_gene: TRBJ1-1
CDR3aa: CASSIGQGVAFF
CDR3nt: TGTGCCAGCAGCATCGGACAGGGGGTGGCTTTCTTT

v_gene: TRBV15
len: 15
d_gene: -
abundance: -
j_gene: TRBJ2-2
CDR3aa: CATSRSRWSTGELFF
CDR3nt: TGTGCCACCAGCAGAAGCCGGTGGAGCACCGGGGAGCTGTTTTTT

v_gene: TRBV5-6
len: 12
d_gene: -
abundance: once
j_gene: TRBJ1-2
CDR3aa: CASSFLSRGYTF
CDR3nt: TGTGCCAGCAGCTTTCTGTCTAGGGGCTACACCTTC

v_gene: TRBV7-9
len: 13
d_gene: -
abundance: -
j_gene: TRBJ1-1
CDR3aa: CASSFYTDTEAFF
CDR3nt: TGTGCCAGCAGCTTTTACACAGACACTGAAGCTTTCTTT

v_gene: TRBV7-9
len: 15
d_gene: TRBD2
abundance: few
j_gene: TRBJ2-4
CDR3aa: CASSSGIGRENIQYF
CDR3nt: TGTGCCAGCAGCTCAGGCATAGGGAGGGAGAACATTCAGTACTTC

v_gene: TRBV25-1
len: 8
d_gene: -
abundance: -
j_gene: TRBJ2-1
CDR3aa: CAAYLNLF
CDR3nt: TGTGCCGCCTACCTTAACCTCTTC

v_gene: TRBV4-1
len: 14
d_gene: TRBD1
abundance: few
j_gene: TRBJ1-1
CDR3aa: CASSKTGMNTEAFF
CDR3nt: TGCGCCAGCAGCAAGACAGGGATGAACACTGAAGCTTTCTTT

v_gene: TRBV5-5
len: 18
d_gene: -
abundance: -
j_gene: TRBJ1-1
CDR3aa: CASSSKPWGYVVNTEAFF
CDR3nt: TGTGCCAGCAGCTCCAAACCTTGGGGGTATGTGGTTAACACTGAAGCTTTCTTT

v_gene: TRBV14
len: 16
d_gene: -
abundance: -
j_gene: TRBJ2-5
CDR3aa: CASSQQAPGFLETQYF
CDR3nt: TGTGCCAGCAGCCAACAGGCTCCCGGCTTCCTGGAGACCCAGTACTTC

v_gene: TRBV11-2
len: 16
d_gene: -
abundance: -
j_gene: TRBJ1-6
CDR3aa: CASSLDWGGNNSPLHF
CDR3nt: TGTGCCAGCAGCTTAGATTGGGGCGGGAATAATTCACCCCTCCACTTT

v_gene: TRBV28
len: 15
d_gene: -
abundance: -
j_gene: TRBJ1-4
CDR3aa: CASSFGPTESEKLFF
CDR3nt: TGTGCCAGCAGTTTCGGGCCGACCGAAAGTGAAAAACTGTTTTTT

v_gene: TRBV9
len: 13
d_gene: -
abundance: -
j_gene: TRBJ2-3
CDR3aa: CASREEVTDTQYF
CDR3nt: TGTGCCAGCAGAGAAGAGGTCACAGATACGCAGTATTTT

v_gene: TRBV27
len: 15
d_gene: TRBD2
abundance: -
j_gene: TRBJ2-1
CDR3aa: CASSLSLAGSNEQFF
CDR3nt: TGTGCCAGCAGTTTATCCCTAGCGGGGTCCAATGAGCAGTTCTTC

v_gene: TRBV4-1
len: 12
d_gene: TRBD1
abundance: -
j_gene: TRBJ1-1
CDR3aa: CASSQGQREAFF
CDR3nt: TGCGCCAGCAGCCAGGGACAGCGTGAAGCTTTCTTT

v_gene: TRBV4-3
len: 18
d_gene: TRBD1
abundance: -
j_gene: TRBJ1-6
CDR3aa: CASSLNSFIQGESSPLHF
CDR3nt: TGCGCCAGCAGCCTCAACTCCTTCATTCAGGGGGAGAGTTCACCCCTCCACTTT

v_gene: TRBV29-1
len: 13
d_gene: TRBD2
abundance: -
j_gene: TRBJ2-1
CDR3aa: CSARLADYNEQFF
CDR3nt: TGCAGCGCCCGACTAGCGGATTACAATGAGCAGTTCTTC

v_gene: TRBV29-1
len: 13
d_gene: TRBD1
abundance: few
j_gene: TRBJ2-1
CDR3aa: CSAGQGAYNEQFF
CDR3nt: TGCAGCGCGGGACAGGGGGCCTACAATGAGCAGTTCTTC

v_gene: TRBV29-1
len: 14
d_gene: TRBD1
abundance: -
j_gene: TRBJ2-7
CDR3aa: CSVDAGTGIYEQYF
CDR3nt: TGCAGCGTTGATGCCGGGACAGGGATTTACGAGCAGTACTTC

v_gene: TRBV23-1
len: 20
d_gene: TRBD1
abundance: -
j_gene: TRBJ1-2
CDR3aa: CASSQAQGRGRITKNYGYTF
CDR3nt: TGCGCCAGCAGTCAAGCCCAGGGCAGGGGGCGCATAACGAAGAACTATGGCTACACCTTC

v_gene: TRBV23-1
len: 15
d_gene: -
abundance: few
j_gene: TRBJ2-5
CDR3aa: CASSHKERVQETQYF
CDR3nt: TGCGCCAGCAGTCACAAGGAGCGGGTCCAAGAGACCCAGTACTTC